This T cell receptor (beta chain) was documented in a study of resident and recirculating memory T cells in vitiligo. Study at large: Genomic DNA was extracted from whole homogenized samples, with no cell sorting.

Measured with immunoSEQ multiplex PCR; TCRdb has only the in-frame clones, and not every one. The profile shows tens of thousands of clones, about nine tenths of them singletons. This clone was seen once. Patients' lesions had not changed for the previous 6 months. Anyone treated within the previous three months was excluded. The source of this sequence is a male donor with vitiligo. Sequenced input: blood.

This CDR3 reads CASSFLFGSLGEKLFF. The CDR3 coding sequence is TGTGCCAGCAGTTTCCTTTTCGGCAGCCTAGGAGAAAAACTGTTTTTT. The chain combines TRBV28 with TRBJ1-4; D not certain. The V and J ends lost 3 bases and 8 bases respectively, with 19 bases between them. The CDR3 has 16 residues. The germline V gene has CDR1 MDHEN and CDR2 SYDVKM.